Presented here are 30 T cell receptor beta chains from one specimen sequenced in a study of blood T cell repertoires in COVID-19. The method was immunoSEQ multiplex PCR; TCRdb's version includes in-frame clones alone and lacks a portion of them. The table includes hundreds of thousands of clones, 75% to 90% detected once. What was sequenced was peripheral blood. These receptors all stem from a woman in her twenties or thirties with acute or convalescent COVID-19.

J is TRBJ1-2 and V is TRBV5-6; D uncertain. Deletions cut 1 base from V and 6 bases from J, with 16 bases between. Germline-derived CDR1 and CDR2 are SGHDT and YYEEEE. CDR3 length: 15 residues. This chain's CDR3 is CASSLSVRSGDGYTF. The CDR3 DNA is TGTGCCAGCAGCTTGTCGGTTCGGTCTGGAGATGGCTACACCTTC.

The V call is TRBV12-3 or TRBV12-4, the J call TRBJ2-4; no reliable D call. The CDR3 is made up of 13 amino acids. The V gene lost 2 bases and the J gene lost 7 bases, with 9 bases spanning the gap. CDR3 residues: CASSLRGWNIQYF. Written as DNA, the CDR3 is TGTGCCAGCAGTTTAAGAGGATGGAACATTCAGTACTTC.

The chain is built from TRBV13 and TRBJ1-5; D gene unclear. The CDR3 runs 13 residues. Germline CDR1 PRHDT, CDR2 FYEKMQ (reference sequence). V lost 5 bases and J 4 bases, leaving 9 bases between the germline ends. The CDR3 loop is CASSISSNQPQHF. DNA of the CDR3: TGTGCCAGCAGCATATCGTCGAATCAGCCCCAGCATTTT. Full variable domain (outside the CDR3, taken from reference TRBV13 and TRBJ1-5): AAGVIQSPRHLIKEKRETATLKCYPIPRHDTVYWYQQGPGQDPQFLISFYEKMQSDKGSIPDRFSAQQFSDYHSELNMSSLELGDSALYFCASSISSNQPQHFGDGTRLSIL.

The rearrangement links TRBV9 to TRBJ1-1, with D tentatively TRBD1 (5 bases). From germline, CDR1 is SGDLS and CDR2 YYNGEE. The CDR3 is 15 residues long. V was trimmed by 0 bases and J by 1 base, leaving 10 bases between them. The CDR3 sequence: CASSVGGGRNTEAFF. CDR3 nucleotides: TGTGCCAGCAGCGTAGGCGGGGGACGGAACACTGAAGCTTTCTTT. Full variable domain (missing parts from reference TRBV9 and TRBJ1-1): DSGVTQTPKHLITATGQRVTLRCSPRSGDLSVYWYQQSLDQGLQFLIQYYNGEERAKGNILERFSAQQFPDLHSELNLSSLELGDSALYFCASSVGGGRNTEAFFGQGTRLTVV.

This rearrangement joins TRBV20-1 to TRBJ2-3; D is ambiguous. CDR1 is DFQATT, CDR2 SNEGSKA, per germline (reference sequence). The CDR3 is 10 residues long. The V gene lost 5 bases and the J gene lost 7 bases, with 7 bases spanning the gap. CDR3 sequence: CSAPLHTQYF. CDR3 coding DNA: TGCAGTGCTCCTCTCCATACGCAGTATTTT.

CDR3 sequence reads: CSVVVDSYSYNEQFF. For the CDR3, the DNA is TGCAGCGTTGTCGTGGACAGTTACTCCTACAATGAGCAGTTCTTC. The rearrangement links TRBV29-1 to TRBJ2-1; D may be TRBD1 (6 bases). The CDR3 contains 15 residues. The V end was cut by 4 bases, the J end by 0 bases, with 13 bases between. Germline V CDR1 and CDR2: SQVTM, ANQGSEA.

The chain couples TRBV6-2 or TRBV6-3 to TRBJ2-5, with D hard to call. Trimming pared 3 bases from V and 5 bases from J, leaving 7 bases between. The CDR3 covers 12 residues. Germline V gene lookup returns CDR1 MNHEY and CDR2 SVGEGT. Here the CDR3 DNA reads TGTGCCAGCAGTTATCCCGCGGAGACCCAGTACTTC. Translated, it gives CASSYPAETQYF.

The chain couples TRBV11-2 to TRBJ2-7, with unresolved D. Germline V lookup: CDR1 SGHAT, CDR2 FQNNGV. This CDR3 has 15 residues. V dropped 0 bases and J dropped 0 bases, with 9 bases sitting between them. CDR3 in DNA: TGTGCCAGCAGCTTAGAGGCATTTACCTCCTACGAGCAGTACTTC. Its protein is CASSLEAFTSYEQYF. Full variable domain (rest looked up from reference TRBV11-2 and TRBJ2-7): EAGVAQSPRYKIIEKRQSVAFWCNPISGHATLYWYQQILGQGPKLLIQFQNNGVVDDSQLPKDRFSAERLKGVDSTLKIQPAKLEDSAVYLCASSLEAFTSYEQYFGPGTRLTVT.

The J gene is TRBJ2-1, the V gene TRBV3-1 (or the pseudogene TRBV3-2); TRBD2 matches 10 bases. Trimming took 3 bases from V and 12 from J; bases not matched to a gene: 11. Germline CDR1 reads LGHDT; CDR2 reads YNNKEL (reference sequence). This CDR3 has 15 amino acids. This CDR3 is CASSHFLAGDSGQFF. CDR3 DNA: TGTGCCAGCAGCCATTTTCTAGCGGGGGACAGTGGGCAGTTCTTC.

The chain joins TRBV5-1 to TRBJ2-7; D is perhaps TRBD2 (5 bases). V lost 4 bases and J 5 bases, leaving 13 bases between the germline ends. The germline CDR1 and CDR2 sequences are SGHRS and YFSETQ. The CDR3 consists of 13 residues. The CDR3 coding sequence is TGCGCCAGCAGCCCCGGGGAGCTGAACGAGCAGTACTTC. This translates into CASSPGELNEQYF.

The genes are TRBV7-9 and TRBJ1-6; D gene unclear. Germline-derived CDR1 and CDR2 are SEHNR and FQNEAQ (reference sequence). Trimming took 5 bases from V and 0 from J, leaving 11 bases between them. This CDR3 is 16 amino acids long. CDR3 coding DNA: TGTGCCAGCAGCCAGGACGGGAGCTCCTATAATTCACCCCTCCACTTT. Translated, it gives CASSQDGSSYNSPLHF.

The gene calls are TRBV7-6 and TRBJ1-5, with D perhaps matching TRBD1 (6 bases). Germline V gene sequence: CDR1 SGHVS, CDR2 FNYEAQ. Trimming left V 0 bases short and J 14 bases short, with 14 bases between. This CDR3 region has 13 residues. This chain's CDR3 is CASSLARGSGKHF. CDR3 DNA: TGTGCCAGCAGCTTAGCTAGGGGGTCGGGGAAGCATTTT.

The J gene is TRBJ2-2, the V gene TRBV12-5, with D unresolved. Deletions cut 0 bases from V and 8 bases from J, with 4 bases between. The germline V gene has CDR1 LGHNT and CDR2 FRNRAP. CDR3 size: 12 residues. The CDR3 loop is CASGLVYGELFF. The CDR3 DNA sequence: TGTGCTAGTGGTTTGGTATATGGGGAGCTGTTTTTT.

The rearrangement joins TRBV28 to TRBJ1-4; D might be TRBD1 (5 bases). Germline assignment: CDR1 MDHEN and CDR2 SYDVKM. V was trimmed by 2 bases and J by 7 bases, leaving 20 bases between them. The CDR3 contains 17 residues. CDR3 nucleotide sequence: TGTGCCAGCAGTTTACGGTCGCCCAGGGATATTCGTGAAAAACTGTTTTTT. Its protein product is CASSLRSPRDIREKLFF. The variable domain in full, with the rest retrieved from reference TRBV28 and TRBJ1-4, is DVKVTQSSRYLVKRTGEKVFLECVQDMDHENMFWYRQDPGLGLRLIYFSYDVKMKEKGDIPEGYSVSREKKERFSLILESASTNQTSMYLCASSLRSPRDIREKLFFGSGTQLSVL.

This chain connects TRBV12-5 to TRBJ2-3; 11 nucleotides match TRBD1. The junction had 3 bases not matched to a gene; V was cut back by 0 bases and J by 4 bases. The germline CDR1 and CDR2 sequences are LGHNT and FRNRAP. There are 16 residues in the CDR3. The CDR3 sequence is CASGLVDRGLADTQYF. The CDR3 DNA follows: TGTGCTAGTGGTTTGGTGGACAGGGGGCTGGCAGATACGCAGTATTTT.

The chain links TRBV18 to TRBJ1-1; D ambiguous. CDR1 is KGHSH and CDR2 is LQKENI in the germline V gene. The CDR3 has 13 amino acids. Deletions cut 3 bases from V and 3 bases from J, with 8 bases between. CDR3 DNA sequence: TGTGCCAGCTCACCGAGTCGGGACACTGAAGCTTTCTTT. Encoded protein: CASSPSRDTEAFF.

In this sample, this clone turned up once. This chain links TRBV5-1 with TRBJ2-1; 7 bases map to TRBD1. Germline V lookup: CDR1 SGHRS, CDR2 YFSETQ. V was pared by 0 bases and J by 0 bases, with 3 bases of the junction left unmatched. The CDR3 spans 16 residues. CDR3 nucleotide sequence: TGCGCCAGCAGCTTGGAGGGACAGTCCTCCTACAATGAGCAGTTCTTC. Its translation: CASSLEGQSSYNEQFF. Full variable domain (remainder filled in from reference TRBV5-1 and TRBJ2-1): KAGVTQTPRYLIKTRGQQVTLSCSPISGHRSVSWYQQTPGQGLQFLFEYFSETQRNKGNFPGRFSGRQFSNSRSEMNVSTLELGDSALYLCASSLEGQSSYNEQFFGPGTRLTVL.

The chain carries TRBV7-9 and TRBJ2-1; D is undetermined. CDR3 length: 12 amino acids. The V gene lost 4 bases and the J gene lost 8 bases, with 9 bases spanning the gap. Germline V lookup: CDR1 SEHNR, CDR2 FQNEAQ (reference sequence). CDR3 protein: CASSYVGYEQFF. The CDR3 DNA reads TGTGCCAGCAGCTACGTGGGCTATGAGCAGTTCTTC.

This sequence joins TRBV9 and TRBJ2-3; 12 nucleotides agree with TRBD2. With 4 bases clipped from V and 2 bases from J, the junction kept 8 bases outside the gene matches. The CDR3 sequence is 17 residues long. CDR1 is SGDLS, CDR2 YYNGEE, per germline. CDR3 nucleotides: TGTGCCAGCAGCCTAGAGACTAGCGGGGGACTCACAGATACGCAGTATTTT. This translates into CASSLETSGGLTDTQYF.

The chain joins TRBV19 to TRBJ1-4; D unresolved. The CDR3 runs 15 residues. Looked up from germline, CDR1 is LNHDA and CDR2 is SQIVND (reference sequence). Trimming cost V 3 bases and J 4 bases, with 12 bases left between them. The CDR3 reads CASSILGSGNEKLFF. CDR3 nucleotide sequence: TGTGCCAGTAGTATCTTGGGTTCGGGTAATGAAAAACTGTTTTTT.

The J gene is TRBJ1-1, the V gene TRBV28; no definite D call. Germline V gives CDR1 MDHEN, CDR2 SYDVKM. The V end was cut by 5 bases, the J end by 11 bases, with 15 bases between. The CDR3 is 12 amino acids. The CDR3 DNA reads TGTGCCAGCAGTCCGCTCCGGGTCAGTGCTTTCTTT. Protein: CASSPLRVSAFF.

The chain uses TRBV28 and TRBJ2-7; 9 bases are a match to TRBD2. Germline V gene sequence: CDR1 MDHEN, CDR2 SYDVKM. The CDR3 runs 15 residues. The V gene end was trimmed by 2 bases and the J gene end by 4 bases; junction bases not matched to a gene: 6. CDR3 protein: CASSLGAGGAYEQYF. The CDR3 DNA follows: TGTGCCAGCAGTTTAGGTGCGGGGGGGGCTTACGAGCAGTACTTC.

This clone is a singleton in its sample. The V call is TRBV11-2, the J call TRBJ2-3; D call uncertain. Germline loops: CDR1 SGHAT, CDR2 FQNNGV. V was trimmed by 2 bases and J by 0 bases, leaving 18 bases between them. The CDR3 is 18 amino acids. CDR3 DNA: TGTGCCAGCAGCTTAAGATCCTACCGCCCTACTAGCACAGATACGCAGTATTTT. This gives the protein CASSLRSYRPTSTDTQYF.

This rearrangement joins TRBV7-8 to TRBJ1-2; D perhaps matches TRBD1 (5 bases). Germline CDR1 is SGHVS and CDR2 is FQNEAQ. V was pared by 6 bases and J by 4 bases, with 12 bases between. The CDR3 loop spans 13 amino acids. The CDR3: CASSQSGLYGYTF. The CDR3 DNA reads as TGTGCCAGCAGTCAGTCAGGGCTCTATGGCTACACCTTC.

CDR3 sequence: CASSRIGTDTQYF. In DNA, the CDR3 is TGTGCCAGCAGCCGAATAGGCACAGATACGCAGTATTTT. The J gene is TRBJ2-3, the V gene TRBV5-4; no firm D call. V was shortened by 4 bases and J by 1 base, with 7 bases between the two germline ends. The CDR3 has 13 residues. Germline V gene sequence: CDR1 SGHNT, CDR2 YYREEE (reference sequence).

CDR3 bases: TGTGCCAGCCCGTCCGGGACAGGGTTTTTGGACACCATATATTTT. Amino acid sequence: CASPSGTGFLDTIYF. The rearrangement uses TRBV21-1 and TRBJ1-3; no check of the table's D call, TRBD1, against the DNA was made. TRBV21-1 represents a pseudogene. The CDR3 length is 15 residues.

The V and J genes are TRBV5-6 and TRBJ2-5; D is possibly TRBD2 (6 bases). The germline V gene encodes CDR1 SGHDT and CDR2 YYEEEE. The CDR3 spans 13 residues. Trimming left V 2 bases short and J 5 bases short, with 10 bases between. CDR3 sequence reads: CASSLASGETQYF. The DNA for the CDR3 is TGTGCCAGCAGCTTAGCCAGCGGGGAGACCCAGTACTTC.

The chain uses TRBV5-8 and TRBJ2-3; D unresolved. The CDR3 runs to 11 residues. V was clipped by 5 bases and J by 8 bases, with 9 bases between them. The germline V gene encodes CDR1 SGHTS and CDR2 YDEGEE. CDR3 nucleotides: TGTGCCAGCAGTGGTCCGGGTACGCAGTATTTT. This codes for CASSGPGTQYF.

The rearrangement links TRBV6-5 to TRBJ2-7; D is possibly TRBD1 (6 bases). Trimming cost V 8 bases and J 4 bases, with 21 bases left between them. Germline-derived CDR1 and CDR2 are MNHEY and SVGAGI. This CDR3 comprises 15 residues. The CDR3 is CASRQSRDKGYEQYF. DNA of the CDR3: TGTGCCAGCCGCCAATCCCGGGACAAGGGGTACGAGCAGTACTTC.

The chain joins TRBV9 to TRBJ2-5; 7 bases line up with TRBD1. CDR3 size: 13 residues. V gave up 3 bases and J gave up 3 bases; unmatched junction bases: 2. Looked up from germline, CDR1 is SGDLS and CDR2 is YYNGEE. The DNA of the CDR3 is TGTGCCAGCAGCGGAACAGGGGAAGAGACCCAGTACTTC. Amino acids: CASSGTGEETQYF.